A selection of T cell receptor beta chains follows, all from one sample in a study of blood T cell repertoires in COVID-19. Assay: immunoSEQ multiplex PCR; the TCRdb copy retains only in-frame clones and omits some. The sample includes hundreds of thousands of clones, approximately 90% of them seen just once. Specimen: peripheral blood. The source is a man older than 75 with acute or convalescent COVID-19. Each CDR3 is given with its conserved first and last residue.

TRBJ1-6 TRBV27 CASGEGQSYNSPLHF
TRBJ1-3 TRBV19 CASTSQGSSGNTIYF
TRBJ2-1 TRBV11-2 CASSPTRAFYNEQFF
TRBJ2-7 TRBV18 CASSPGASYEQYF
TRBJ2-3 TRBV19 CASSIGVSGGPTDTQYF
TRBJ2-1 TRBV11-3 CASSPRDYLSYNEQFF
TRBJ1-2 TRBV6-1 CASSELGQGGYGYTF
TRBJ2-2 TRBV30 CAWSGLAGPTGELFF
TRBJ1-5 TRBV6-5 CASSPATWDQPQHF
TRBJ2-1 TRBV6-4 CASSFTGASSYNEQFF
TRBJ2-6 TRBV15 CATSGLGGGANVLTF
TRBJ2-7 TRBV7-2 CASSPGLGSSYEQYF
TRBJ2-7 TRBV18 CASSPLTGKDEQYF
TRBJ2-7 TRBV11-2 CASSLLLQAHEQYF
TRBJ2-3 TRBV11-2 CASSLGISGGDTQYF
TRBJ2-5 TRBV5-1 CASRMAVAEETQYF
TRBJ2-1 TRBV6-5 CASSYSHRAHEQFF
TRBJ2-2 TRBV7-9 CVSSLFGAVTGELFF